What follows describes a single TCR beta chain. Its specificity is not known. Use of 60 Vbeta and 13 Jbeta primers characterized the PCR. Clones were read by immunoSEQ multiplex PCR, and TCRdb kept only the in-frame ones, dropping some. The sample lists approximately 270,000 clones, 80% seen once, with approximately 0.3% in the top ten. This sample was taken from a study of cytomegalovirus exposure and HLA in healthy donors. Study background: HLA-typed donors were the source of approximately 85 million unique TCRs held in an early data release.

Findings of the study overall: Cytomegalovirus association was listed for around 180 TCR beta chains.

CDR3 length equals 16 residues. Trimming left V 0 bases short and J 4 bases short, with 13 bases between. CDR1 and CDR2 from the germline V gene are MGHRA and YSYEKL. The sequenced sample consisted of PBMCs. The V gene is TRBV4-1, the J gene TRBJ1-5; TRBD1 is a possible D gene (6 bases). The TCR originated in a girl aged 2 to 10 in good health and CMV-seronegative. The chain's CDR3 is CASSQEFWGRNQPQHF. The CDR3 DNA follows: TGCGCCAGCAGCCAAGAGTTTTGGGGGCGTAATCAGCCCCAGCATTTT.